These T cell receptor beta chains were read from a single sample in a study of T cells after yellow fever vaccination. TCRdb itself ran the 5' RACE reads through MiXCR, one entry per CDR3 protein. The table includes some 300,000 distinct CDR3 sequences, under 9% detected once. This sample comprised CD4+ T cells sorted from PBMCs, obtained 5 days after the yellow fever booster vaccination. These TCRs come from a man younger than 30 who received the YFV17D yellow fever vaccine. CDR3s include the opening cysteine and the closing phenylalanine or tryptophan. D genes are given only for firm matches. Size is stated for part of the rows, as once, few or many counts, or as a class when the clone is expanded.

cdr3_nt	cdr3_aa	clone_size	j_call	d_call	v_call
TGTGCCAGCAGTTCCCCGGGACTAGCGGGGCCAAGGACCCAGTACTTC	CASSSPGLAGPRTQYF	NA	TRBJ2-5	TRBD2	TRBV6-2/TRBV6-3
TGTGCCAGCAGTTTTAATAGCGGGGGGGAAGAGACCCAGTACTTC	CASSFNSGGEETQYF	few	TRBJ2-5	TRBD2	TRBV6-5
TGTGCCAGCAGCGTCTCGCAGGAACTTTATGGCTACACCTTC	CASSVSQELYGYTF	few	TRBJ1-2	NA	TRBV9
TGTGCCAGCAGCCAAGTGATCAGCGAGCAGTACTTC	CASSQVISEQYF	NA	TRBJ2-7	NA	TRBV3-1
TGCAGCGTTGATAGGGCGGGGAATGAGCAGTTCTTC	CSVDRAGNEQFF	NA	TRBJ2-1	NA	TRBV29-1
TGCGCCAGCAGCCAAGATAGTCAGGGTGGGACCTGGAATTCACCCCTCCACTTT	CASSQDSQGGTWNSPLHF	NA	TRBJ1-6	NA	TRBV4-1
TGTGCCATCAGTCCAGGGGAACGCGAAAAACTGTTTTTT	CAISPGEREKLFF	few	TRBJ1-4	NA	TRBV10-3
TGTGCCAGCAGCCAAGATCTGACAGGGGGCTCCTACGAGCAGTACTTC	CASSQDLTGGSYEQYF	NA	TRBJ2-7	TRBD1	TRBV4-2
TGCGCCAGCAGCCCCCAGACAGGTTCTGAAGCTTTCTTT	CASSPQTGSEAFF	NA	TRBJ1-1	NA	TRBV5-1
TGTGCCAGCAGCTTAGGATCGCGTGGGGAAAAACTGTTTTTT	CASSLGSRGEKLFF	NA	TRBJ1-4	NA	TRBV7-6
TGTGCCAGCAGTCCCGGACAGGTAGAAAAACTGTTTTTT	CASSPGQVEKLFF	NA	TRBJ1-4	TRBD1	TRBV12-3/TRBV12-4
TGCGCCAGCAGCGGAGGGGCCGGACAGAATTTACTTAACACTGAAGCTTTCTTT	CASSGGAGQNLLNTEAFF	NA	TRBJ1-1	NA	TRBV5-1
TGTGCCAGCAGCTTAGCCGCGCCCACTAGCACAGATACGCAGTATTTT	CASSLAAPTSTDTQYF	NA	TRBJ2-3	NA	TRBV7-2
TGTGCCAGCAGCGGGGACAGGGTGACCGAAAAACTGTTTTTT	CASSGDRVTEKLFF	few	TRBJ1-4	TRBD1	TRBV9
TGTGCCAGCAGCCAAGGTGGGACAGCCGGTAACACTGAAGCTTTCTTT	CASSQGGTAGNTEAFF	few	TRBJ1-1	TRBD1	TRBV3-1
TGTGCCAGCAGCTTACGACTAACCTCCTACAATGAGCAGTTCTTC	CASSLRLTSYNEQFF	few	TRBJ2-1	NA	TRBV7-8